This entry concerns a single T cell receptor beta chain. Seattle-derived patients entered the study during active infection and were followed longitudinally. This sample stems from a study of blood T cell repertoires in COVID-19. Study overall: Whether acute or convalescent, the COVID-19 samples came from the United States, Italy and Spain. PBMCs, B-cell-depleted T cells, or T cells were the source of the cDNA or gDNA that made up the material.

The CDR3 totals 15 residues. With 6 bases removed from V and 0 bases from J, the gap between germline ends came to 12 bases. Germline V CDR1 and CDR2: MNHEY, SVGAGI. Authors' methods: Nucleated cell counts were estimated from reference gene primer amplification. The assay was immunoSEQ multiplex PCR, and TCRdb's table has in-frame clones only and misses some. The V and J calls and clone size are taken from that table; D and trimming were inferred from the DNA. This sample yields around 400,000 clones, of which approximately 87% are seen a single time; about 10% belongs to the top ten. The source is a young woman with COVID-19, enrolled during active disease. Material for sequencing was peripheral blood. V is TRBV6-5 and J is TRBJ2-1, with D maybe TRBD1 (6 bases). This chain's CDR3 is CASSSDRSSYNEQFF. In DNA form, the CDR3 reads TGTGCCAGCAGCTCCGACAGGAGCTCCTACAATGAGCAGTTCTTC.